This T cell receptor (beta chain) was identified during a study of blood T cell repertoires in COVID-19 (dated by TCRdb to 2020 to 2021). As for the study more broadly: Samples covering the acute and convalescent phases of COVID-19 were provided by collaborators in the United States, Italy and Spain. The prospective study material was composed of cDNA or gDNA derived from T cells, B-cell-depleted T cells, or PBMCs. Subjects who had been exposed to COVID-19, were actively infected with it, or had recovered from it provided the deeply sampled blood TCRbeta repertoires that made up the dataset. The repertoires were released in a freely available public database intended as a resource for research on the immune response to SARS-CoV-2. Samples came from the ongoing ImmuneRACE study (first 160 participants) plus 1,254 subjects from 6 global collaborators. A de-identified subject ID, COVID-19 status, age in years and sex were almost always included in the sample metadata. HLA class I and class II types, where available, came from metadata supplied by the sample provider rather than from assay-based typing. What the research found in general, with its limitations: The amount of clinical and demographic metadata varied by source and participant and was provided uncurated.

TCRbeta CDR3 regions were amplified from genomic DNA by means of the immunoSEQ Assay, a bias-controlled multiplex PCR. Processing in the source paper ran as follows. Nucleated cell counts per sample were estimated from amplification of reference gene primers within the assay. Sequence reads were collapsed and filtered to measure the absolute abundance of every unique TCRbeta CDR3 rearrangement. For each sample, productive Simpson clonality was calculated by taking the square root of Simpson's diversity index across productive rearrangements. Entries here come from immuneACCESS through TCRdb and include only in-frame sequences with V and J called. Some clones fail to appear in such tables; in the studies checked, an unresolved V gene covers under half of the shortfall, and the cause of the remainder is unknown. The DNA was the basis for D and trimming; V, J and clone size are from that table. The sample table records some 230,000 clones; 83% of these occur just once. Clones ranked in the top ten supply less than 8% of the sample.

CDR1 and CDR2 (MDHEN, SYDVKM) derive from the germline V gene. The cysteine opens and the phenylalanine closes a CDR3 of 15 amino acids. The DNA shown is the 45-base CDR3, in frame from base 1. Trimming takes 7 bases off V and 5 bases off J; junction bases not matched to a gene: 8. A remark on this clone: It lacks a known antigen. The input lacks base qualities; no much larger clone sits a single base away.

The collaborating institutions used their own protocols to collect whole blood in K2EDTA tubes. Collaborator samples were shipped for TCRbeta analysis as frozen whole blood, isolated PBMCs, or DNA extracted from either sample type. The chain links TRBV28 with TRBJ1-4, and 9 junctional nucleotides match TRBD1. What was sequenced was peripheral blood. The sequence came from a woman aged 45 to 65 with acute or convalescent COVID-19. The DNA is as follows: TGTGCCAGCACCCTCGGAACAGGGGGCAATGAAAAACTGTTTTTT. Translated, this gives CASTLGTGGNEKLFF.